According to its frequency, the clone carrying this T cell receptor (beta chain) is large (0.1 to 1%). The iRepertoire multiplex PCR system with TCR subtype-specific primers built both bulk and single-cell libraries. TCRdb re-called the multiplex PCR reads; one entry per CDR3 protein, DNA not given. In total, the table holds around 950 distinct CDR3 sequences. This sample is drawn from a study of T cells in severe cutaneous drug reactions. Study as a whole: Blister fluids or cells and PBMC were collected from patients in acute or recovery stage.

The donors had carbamazepine-induced Stevens-Johnson syndrome or toxic epidermal necrolysis. Per germline, CDR1 MGHRA and CDR2 YSYEKL. The length of the CDR3 is 13 residues. The sample was PBMCs. The clonotype was recovered from a human donor with Stevens-Johnson syndrome, a severe cutaneous drug reaction. The chain employs TRBV4-1 and TRBJ2-7. The CDR3 is CASSQAWRYEQYF.